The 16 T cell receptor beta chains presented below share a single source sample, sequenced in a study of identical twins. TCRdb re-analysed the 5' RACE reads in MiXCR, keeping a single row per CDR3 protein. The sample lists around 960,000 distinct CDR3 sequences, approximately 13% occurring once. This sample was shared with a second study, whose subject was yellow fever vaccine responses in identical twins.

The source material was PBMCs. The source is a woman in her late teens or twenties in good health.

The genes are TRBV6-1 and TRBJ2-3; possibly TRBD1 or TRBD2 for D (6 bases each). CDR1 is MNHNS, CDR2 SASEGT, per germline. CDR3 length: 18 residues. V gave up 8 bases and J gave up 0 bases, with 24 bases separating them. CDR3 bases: TGTGCCAGCGGCCCAGGGGTCTGGGCGGGATCAAGCACAGATACGCAGTATTTT. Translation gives CASGPGVWAGSSTDTQYF.

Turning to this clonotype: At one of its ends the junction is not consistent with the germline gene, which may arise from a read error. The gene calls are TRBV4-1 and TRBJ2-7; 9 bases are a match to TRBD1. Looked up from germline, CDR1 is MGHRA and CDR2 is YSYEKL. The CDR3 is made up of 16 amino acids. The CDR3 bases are TGCGCCAGCAGCCCCGTTCCGACAGGGGGAGTTTACGAGCGGTACTTC. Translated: CASSPVPTGGVYERYF.

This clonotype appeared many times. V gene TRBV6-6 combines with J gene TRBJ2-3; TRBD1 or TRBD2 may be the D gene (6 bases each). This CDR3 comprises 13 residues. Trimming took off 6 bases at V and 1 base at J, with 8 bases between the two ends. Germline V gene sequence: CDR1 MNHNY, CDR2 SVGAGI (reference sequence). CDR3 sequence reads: CASREGGTDTQYF. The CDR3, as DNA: TGTGCCAGCAGGGAGGGGGGCACAGATACGCAGTATTTT.

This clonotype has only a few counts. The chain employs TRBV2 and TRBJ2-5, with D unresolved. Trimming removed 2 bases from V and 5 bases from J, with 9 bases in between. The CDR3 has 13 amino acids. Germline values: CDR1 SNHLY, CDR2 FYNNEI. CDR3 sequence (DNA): TGTGCCAGCAGTGAATCCCGCATGGAGACCCAGTACTTC. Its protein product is CASSESRMETQYF.

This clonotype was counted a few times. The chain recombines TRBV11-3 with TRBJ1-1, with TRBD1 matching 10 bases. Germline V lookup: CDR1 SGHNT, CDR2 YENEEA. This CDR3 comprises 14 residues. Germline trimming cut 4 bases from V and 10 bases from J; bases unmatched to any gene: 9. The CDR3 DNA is TGTGCCAGCAGCTCCGGACAGGGGGAAGTTGGAGCTTTCTTT. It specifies CASSSGQGEVGAFF.

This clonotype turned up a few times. The DNA of the CDR3 is TGTGCCAGCAGTTTCGGGACAGCAGGGTCAAATGGCTACACCTTC. Translation gives CASSFGTAGSNGYTF. V usage is TRBV12-3 or TRBV12-4 and J usage is TRBJ1-2; 7 nucleotides agree with TRBD1. J gave up 6 bases and V 3 bases, and 10 bases lay outside the gene matches. CDR3 length: 15 residues.

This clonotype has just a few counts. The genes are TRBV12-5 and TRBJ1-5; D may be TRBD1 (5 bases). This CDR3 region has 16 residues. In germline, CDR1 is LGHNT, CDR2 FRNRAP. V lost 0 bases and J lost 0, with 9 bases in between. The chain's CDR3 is CASGLVRGLSNQPQHF. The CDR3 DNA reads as TGTGCTAGTGGTTTGGTACGGGGACTTAGCAATCAGCCCCAGCATTTT.

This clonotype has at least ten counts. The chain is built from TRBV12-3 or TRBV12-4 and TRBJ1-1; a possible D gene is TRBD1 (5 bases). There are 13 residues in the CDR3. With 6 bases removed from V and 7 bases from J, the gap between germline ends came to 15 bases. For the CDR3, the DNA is TGTGCCAGCAGAACCGGGGCTTTGATTGAAGCTTTCTTT. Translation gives CASRTGALIEAFF.

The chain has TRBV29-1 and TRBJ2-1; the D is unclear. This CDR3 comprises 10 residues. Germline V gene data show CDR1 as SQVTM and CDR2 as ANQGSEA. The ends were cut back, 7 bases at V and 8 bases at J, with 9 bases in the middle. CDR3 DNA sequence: TGCAGCGCTGGGATCGATGAGCAGTTCTTC. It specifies CSAGIDEQFF.

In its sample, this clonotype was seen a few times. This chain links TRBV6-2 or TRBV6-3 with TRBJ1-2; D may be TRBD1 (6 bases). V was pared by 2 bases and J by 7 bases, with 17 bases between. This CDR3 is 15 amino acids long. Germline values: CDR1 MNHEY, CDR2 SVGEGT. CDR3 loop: CASSYVPGAQAGYTF. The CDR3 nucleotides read TGTGCCAGCAGTTACGTTCCAGGGGCCCAGGCTGGCTACACCTTC.

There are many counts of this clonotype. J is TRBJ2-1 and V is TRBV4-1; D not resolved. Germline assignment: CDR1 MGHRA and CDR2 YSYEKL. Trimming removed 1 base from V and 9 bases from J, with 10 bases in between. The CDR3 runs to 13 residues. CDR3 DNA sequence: TGCGCCAGCAGCCAAGGACCGGGCGGTGAGCAGTTCTTC. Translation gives CASSQGPGGEQFF.

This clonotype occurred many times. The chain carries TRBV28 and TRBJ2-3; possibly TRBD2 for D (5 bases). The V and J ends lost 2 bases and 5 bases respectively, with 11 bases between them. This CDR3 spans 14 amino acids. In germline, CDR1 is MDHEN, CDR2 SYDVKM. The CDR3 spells CASSLGRGGDTQYF. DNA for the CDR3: TGTGCCAGCAGTTTAGGTCGGGGTGGAGATACGCAGTATTTT. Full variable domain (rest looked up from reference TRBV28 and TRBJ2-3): DVKVTQSSRYLVKRTGEKVFLECVQDMDHENMFWYRQDPGLGLRLIYFSYDVKMKEKGDIPEGYSVSREKKERFSLILESASTNQTSMYLCASSLGRGGDTQYFGPGTRLTVL.

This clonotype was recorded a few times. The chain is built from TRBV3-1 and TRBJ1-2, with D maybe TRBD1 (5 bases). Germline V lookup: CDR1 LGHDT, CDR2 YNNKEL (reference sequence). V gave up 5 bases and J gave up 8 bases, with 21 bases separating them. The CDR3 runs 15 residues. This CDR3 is CASSNPTPREEGYTF. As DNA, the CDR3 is TGTGCCAGCAGCAACCCGACCCCCAGGGAGGAGGGCTACACCTTC.

In nucleotides, the CDR3 is TGCGCCAGCAGCTTGTCCCGGCAATTATCCTACGAGCAGTACTTC. Protein product: CASSLSRQLSYEQYF. This chain links TRBV5-1 with TRBJ2-7; D is unresolved. This CDR3 is 15 amino acids long. Deletions cut 1 base from V and 1 base from J, with 12 bases between. Germline CDR1 is SGHRS and CDR2 is YFSETQ. Full variable domain (remainder filled in from reference TRBV5-1 and TRBJ2-7): KAGVTQTPRYLIKTRGQQVTLSCSPISGHRSVSWYQQTPGQGLQFLFEYFSETQRNKGNFPGRFSGRQFSNSRSEMNVSTLELGDSALYLCASSLSRQLSYEQYFGPGTRLTVT.

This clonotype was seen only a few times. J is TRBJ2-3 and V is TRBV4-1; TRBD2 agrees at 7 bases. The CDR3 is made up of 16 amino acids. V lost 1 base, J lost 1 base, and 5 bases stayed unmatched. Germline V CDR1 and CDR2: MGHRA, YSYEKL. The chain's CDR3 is CASSQGKSGGTDTQYF. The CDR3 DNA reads TGCGCCAGCAGCCAAGGCAAAAGCGGGGGCACAGATACGCAGTATTTT.

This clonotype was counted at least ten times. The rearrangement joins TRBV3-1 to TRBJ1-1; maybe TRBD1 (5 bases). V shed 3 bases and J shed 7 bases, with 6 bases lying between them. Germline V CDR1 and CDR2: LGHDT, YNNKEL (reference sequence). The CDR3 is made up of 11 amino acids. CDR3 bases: TGTGCCAGCAGCCATGACAGTGAAGCTTTCTTT. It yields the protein CASSHDSEAFF.